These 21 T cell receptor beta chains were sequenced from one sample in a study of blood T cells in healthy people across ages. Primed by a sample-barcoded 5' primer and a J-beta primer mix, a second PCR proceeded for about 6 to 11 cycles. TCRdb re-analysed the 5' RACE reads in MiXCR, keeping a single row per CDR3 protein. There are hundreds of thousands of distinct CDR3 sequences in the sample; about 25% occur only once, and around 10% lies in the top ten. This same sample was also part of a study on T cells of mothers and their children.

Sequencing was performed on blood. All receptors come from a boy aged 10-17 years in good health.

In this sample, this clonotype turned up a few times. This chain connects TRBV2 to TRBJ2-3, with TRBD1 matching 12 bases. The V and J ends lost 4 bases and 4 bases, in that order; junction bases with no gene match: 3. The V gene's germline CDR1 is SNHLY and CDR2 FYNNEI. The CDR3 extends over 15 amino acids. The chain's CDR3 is CASSVGTGGSDTQYF. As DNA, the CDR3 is TGTGCCAGCAGTGTCGGGACAGGGGGCTCAGATACGCAGTATTTT.

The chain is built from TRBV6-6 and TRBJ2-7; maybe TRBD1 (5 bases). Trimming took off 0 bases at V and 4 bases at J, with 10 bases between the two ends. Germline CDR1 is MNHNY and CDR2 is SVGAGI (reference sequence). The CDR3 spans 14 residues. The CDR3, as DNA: TGTGCCAGCAGTTACTCGCAGGGTCAGTACGAGCAGTACTTC. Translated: CASSYSQGQYEQYF.

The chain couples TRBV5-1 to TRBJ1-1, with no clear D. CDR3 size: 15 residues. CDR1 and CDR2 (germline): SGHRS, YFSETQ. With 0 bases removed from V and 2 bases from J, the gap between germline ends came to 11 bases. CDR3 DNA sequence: TGCGCCAGCAGCTTGGATGCAGGTGGTAACACTGAAGCTTTCTTT. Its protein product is CASSLDAGGNTEAFF. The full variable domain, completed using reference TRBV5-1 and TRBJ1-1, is KAGVTQTPRYLIKTRGQQVTLSCSPISGHRSVSWYQQTPGQGLQFLFEYFSETQRNKGNFPGRFSGRQFSNSRSEMNVSTLELGDSALYLCASSLDAGGNTEAFFGQGTRLTVV.

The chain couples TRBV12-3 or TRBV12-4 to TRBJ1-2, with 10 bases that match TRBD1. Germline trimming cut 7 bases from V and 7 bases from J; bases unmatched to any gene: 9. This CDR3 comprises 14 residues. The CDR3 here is CASIPPTGGSGYTF. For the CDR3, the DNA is TGTGCCAGCATACCCCCGACAGGGGGCAGTGGCTACACCTTC.

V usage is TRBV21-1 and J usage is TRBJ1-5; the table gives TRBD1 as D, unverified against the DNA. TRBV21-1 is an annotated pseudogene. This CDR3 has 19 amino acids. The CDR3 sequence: CASSKGGPDRGQEHQPQHF. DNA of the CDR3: TGTGCCAGCAGCAAAGGGGGGCCCGACAGGGGGCAGGAGCATCAGCCCCAGCATTTT.

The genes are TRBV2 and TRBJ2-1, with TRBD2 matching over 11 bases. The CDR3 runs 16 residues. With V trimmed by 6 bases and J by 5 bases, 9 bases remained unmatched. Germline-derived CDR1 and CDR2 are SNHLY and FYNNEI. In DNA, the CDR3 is TGTGCCAGCAGCCCACTACTAGCGGGGGTAGACAATGAGCAGTTCTTC. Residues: CASSPLLAGVDNEQFF. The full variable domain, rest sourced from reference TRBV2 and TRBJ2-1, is EPEVTQTPSHQVTQMGQEVILRCVPISNHLYFYWYRQILGQKVEFLVSFYNNEISEKSEIFDDQFSVERPDGSNFTLKIRSTKLEDSAMYFCASSPLLAGVDNEQFFGPGTRLTVL.

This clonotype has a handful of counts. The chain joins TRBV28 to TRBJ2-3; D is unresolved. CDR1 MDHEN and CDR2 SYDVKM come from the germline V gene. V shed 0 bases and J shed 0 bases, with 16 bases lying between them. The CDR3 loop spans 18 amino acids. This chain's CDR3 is CASSLCIVSHPSTDTQYF. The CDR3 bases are TGTGCCAGCAGTTTATGTATAGTTTCTCATCCCAGCACAGATACGCAGTATTTT.

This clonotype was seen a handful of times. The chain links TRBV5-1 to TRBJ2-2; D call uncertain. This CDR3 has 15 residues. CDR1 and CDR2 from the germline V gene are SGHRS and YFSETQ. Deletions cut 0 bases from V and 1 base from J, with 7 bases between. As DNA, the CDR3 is TGCGCCAGCAGCTTGGAAGGGATGAACACCGGGGAGCTGTTTTTT. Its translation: CASSLEGMNTGELFF.

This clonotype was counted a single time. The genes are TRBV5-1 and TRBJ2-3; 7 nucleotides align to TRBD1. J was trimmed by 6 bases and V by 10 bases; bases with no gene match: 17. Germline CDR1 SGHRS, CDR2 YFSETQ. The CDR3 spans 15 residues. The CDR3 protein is CADSTLQKGADTQYF. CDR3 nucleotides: TGCGCCGACTCCACCCTACAGAAGGGGGCCGATACGCAGTATTTT.

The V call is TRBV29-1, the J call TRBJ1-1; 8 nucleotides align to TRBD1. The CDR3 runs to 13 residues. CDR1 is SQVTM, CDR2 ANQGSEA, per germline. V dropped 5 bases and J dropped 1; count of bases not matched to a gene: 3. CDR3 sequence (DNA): TGCAGCGTTAAGGGACAGGAGAACACTGAAGCTTTCTTT. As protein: CSVKGQENTEAFF.

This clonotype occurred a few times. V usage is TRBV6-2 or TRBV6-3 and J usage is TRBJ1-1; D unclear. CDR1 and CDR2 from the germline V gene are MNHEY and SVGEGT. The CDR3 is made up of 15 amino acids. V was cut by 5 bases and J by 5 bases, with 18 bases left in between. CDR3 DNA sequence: TGTGCCAGCAGTCTGCCGTTGCGGGGTCGAACTGAAGCTTTCTTT. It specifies CASSLPLRGRTEAFF.

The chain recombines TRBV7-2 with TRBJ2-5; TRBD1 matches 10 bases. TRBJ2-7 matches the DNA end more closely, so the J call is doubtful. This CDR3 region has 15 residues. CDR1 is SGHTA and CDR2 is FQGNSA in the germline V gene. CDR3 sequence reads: CASSSRDRGAYEQYF. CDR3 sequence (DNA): TGTGCCAGCAGCTCCCGGGACAGGGGAGCCTACGAGCAGTACTTC.

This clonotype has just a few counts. The DNA for the CDR3 is TGCGCCAGCAGCCAGGGACTTGTCACTGAGCAGTTCTTC. It encodes CASSQGLVTEQFF. The V gene is TRBV4-1, the J gene TRBJ2-1, with D perhaps TRBD2 (6 bases). The CDR3 contains 13 residues. The germline V gene has CDR1 MGHRA and CDR2 YSYEKL. The V end lost 3 bases, the J end lost 9 bases, and 12 bases lay between the germline ends.

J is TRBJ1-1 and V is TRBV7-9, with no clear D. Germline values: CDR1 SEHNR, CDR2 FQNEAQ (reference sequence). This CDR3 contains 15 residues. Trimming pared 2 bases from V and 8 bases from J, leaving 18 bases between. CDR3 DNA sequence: TGTGCCAGCAGCTTACCAACACTCCCGGACGGGGAAGCTTTCTTT. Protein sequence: CASSLPTLPDGEAFF.

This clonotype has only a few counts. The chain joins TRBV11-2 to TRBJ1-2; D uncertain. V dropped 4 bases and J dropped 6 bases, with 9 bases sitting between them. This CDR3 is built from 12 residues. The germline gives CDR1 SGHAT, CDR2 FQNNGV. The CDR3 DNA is TGTGCCAGCAGCTCCACCGTGGATGGCTACACCTTC. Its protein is CASSSTVDGYTF.

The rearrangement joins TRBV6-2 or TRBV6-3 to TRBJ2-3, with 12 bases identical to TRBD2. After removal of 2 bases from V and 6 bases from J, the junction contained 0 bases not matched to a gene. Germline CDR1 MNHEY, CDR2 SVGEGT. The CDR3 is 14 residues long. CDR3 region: CASSYGTSGDTQYF. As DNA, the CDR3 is TGTGCCAGCAGTTACGGGACTAGCGGGGATACGCAGTATTTT.

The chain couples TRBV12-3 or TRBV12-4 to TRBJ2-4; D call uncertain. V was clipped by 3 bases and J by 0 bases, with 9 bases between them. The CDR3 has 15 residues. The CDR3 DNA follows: TGTGCCAGCAGTTTTAGTCTCCTAGCCAAAAACATTCAGTACTTC. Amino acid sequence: CASSFSLLAKNIQYF.

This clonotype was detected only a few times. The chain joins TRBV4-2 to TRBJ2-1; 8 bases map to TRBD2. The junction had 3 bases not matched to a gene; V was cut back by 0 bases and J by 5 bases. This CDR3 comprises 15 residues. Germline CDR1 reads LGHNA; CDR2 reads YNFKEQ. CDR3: CASSQDELADNEQFF. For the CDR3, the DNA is TGTGCCAGCAGCCAAGATGAACTAGCGGACAATGAGCAGTTCTTC.

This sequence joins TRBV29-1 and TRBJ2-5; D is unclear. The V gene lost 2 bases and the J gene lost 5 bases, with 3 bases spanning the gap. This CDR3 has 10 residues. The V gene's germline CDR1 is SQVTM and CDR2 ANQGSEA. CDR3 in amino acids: CSVEYETQYF. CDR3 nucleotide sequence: TGCAGCGTTGAATACGAGACCCAGTACTTC. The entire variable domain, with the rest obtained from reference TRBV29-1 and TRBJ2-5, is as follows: SAVISQKPSRDICQRGTSLTIQCQVDSQVTMMFWYRQQPGQSLTLIATANQGSEATYESGFVIDKFPISRPNLTFSTLTVSNMSPEDSSIYLCSVEYETQYFGPGTRLLVL.

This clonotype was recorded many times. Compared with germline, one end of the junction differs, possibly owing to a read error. CDR3 amino acids: CASSHSSWLTSNF. Here the CDR3 DNA reads TGTGCCAGCAGCCACAGCTCGTGGTTGACGTCCAACTTC. The rearrangement uses TRBV3-1 and TRBJ2-5; D gene ambiguous. The CDR3 spans 13 residues. Germline V CDR1 and CDR2: LGHDT, YNNKEL (reference sequence).

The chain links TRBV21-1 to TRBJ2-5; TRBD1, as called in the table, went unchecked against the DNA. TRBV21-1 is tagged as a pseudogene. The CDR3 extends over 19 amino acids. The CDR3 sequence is CASSTYRDREERFGETQYF. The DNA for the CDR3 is TGTGCCAGCAGCACCTACCGGGACAGGGAAGAGAGGTTTGGAGAGACCCAGTACTTC.